These 21 T cell receptor beta chains share one sample of origin, sequenced in a study of glioma-infiltrating T cells. Amplification of TCR alpha and beta CDR3 regions from RNA used iRepertoire nested multiplex PCR. TCRdb reprocessed the multiplex PCR reads via MiXCR and lists one record per CDR3 protein. The sample carries about 200,000 distinct CDR3 sequences, more than 25% recorded once. Specimen: glioma tissue, nonneoplastic brain tissue, or PBMCs (not recorded which). The receptors stem from a human donor with low-grade glioma or glioblastoma, undergoing nonglioma brain surgery, or in good health (not recorded which).

This clonotype was recorded at least ten times. The chain joins TRBV7-2 to TRBJ2-1, with TRBD2 matching 10 bases. Germline assignment: CDR1 SGHTA and CDR2 FQGNSA. This CDR3 spans 16 amino acids. The ends lost 3 bases at V and 9 bases at J; junction bases unmatched: 11. CDR3 in amino acids: CASSLRGLATAIEQFF. The CDR3, as DNA: TGTGCCAGCAGCTTGAGGGGACTAGCGACAGCTATTGAGCAGTTCTTC.

This clonotype was recorded many times. The CDR3 DNA follows: TGCAGTGCCGGGACTAGCGGGAGAAAGACCCAGTACTTC. This gives the protein CSAGTSGRKTQYF. J is TRBJ2-5 and V is TRBV20-1; 14 nucleotides match TRBD2. Germline CDR1 is DFQATT and CDR2 is SNEGSKA (reference sequence). Trimming cost V 6 bases and J 6 bases; bases outside gene matches: 3. The CDR3 covers 13 residues.

The chain employs TRBV20-1 and TRBJ2-7; 9 positions match TRBD2. V was pared by 6 bases and J by 2 bases, with 8 bases of the junction left unmatched. CDR3 length equals 14 residues. The V gene's germline CDR1 is DFQATT and CDR2 SNEGSKA (reference sequence). In DNA form, the CDR3 reads TGCAGTGCAGACTCGGGCGGGGGGGCCTACGAGCAGTACTTC. Translating it yields CSADSGGGAYEQYF.

At least ten counts were recorded for this clonotype. The rearrangement uses TRBV6-6 and TRBJ1-1; 10 nucleotides agree with TRBD1. CDR3 length: 15 residues. V lost 0 bases and J lost 5; bases outside the gene matches: 3. The germline CDR1 and CDR2 sequences are MNHNY and SVGAGI (reference sequence). The CDR3 spells CASSYSGQGGTEAFF. In DNA, the CDR3 is TGTGCCAGCAGTTACTCCGGACAGGGGGGAACTGAAGCTTTCTTT.

This clonotype has a count of ten or more. The V gene is TRBV4-2, the J gene TRBJ1-2, with D unclear. The CDR3 spans 13 residues. The V end lost 1 base, the J end lost 7 bases, and 10 bases lay between the germline ends. Germline values: CDR1 LGHNA, CDR2 YNFKEQ. The DNA of the CDR3 is TGTGCCAGCAGCCAAGTTGGAATCAGTGGCTACACCTTC. It encodes CASSQVGISGYTF.

This clonotype was seen repeatedly, ten times or more. V and J are TRBV7-2 and TRBJ2-7, with 8 positions matching TRBD1. Germline V CDR1 and CDR2: SGHTA, FQGNSA. The length of the CDR3 is 13 residues. The J segment lost 3 bases and the V segment lost 6 bases, leaving 4 bases of the junction unmatched. The CDR3 sequence: CASRPTGVYEQYF. The CDR3 DNA follows: TGTGCCAGCAGACCGACAGGGGTCTACGAGCAGTACTTC.

This clonotype was counted many times. The rearrangement uses TRBV28 and TRBJ2-7; the D is unclear. Germline V CDR1 and CDR2: MDHEN, SYDVKM. The V and J ends lost 4 bases and 4 bases respectively, with 5 bases between them. The length of the CDR3 is 11 residues. CDR3 in amino acids: CASSSNYEQYF. CDR3 in DNA: TGTGCCAGCAGTTCCAATTACGAGCAGTACTTC.

The V gene is TRBV29-1, the J gene TRBJ2-5, with a possible D match to TRBD2 (6 bases). Germline values: CDR1 SQVTM, CDR2 ANQGSEA. This CDR3 is built from 14 residues. The V gene lost 3 bases and the J gene lost 12 bases, with 23 bases spanning the gap. For the CDR3, the DNA is TGCAGCGTTGATCCTCAACGGGGGATCGACACCAAGTACTTC. This encodes CSVDPQRGIDTKYF.

The CDR3 protein is CASSQSGGGEQFF. As DNA, the CDR3 is TGTGCCAGCAGCCAAAGCGGTGGGGGTGAGCAGTTCTTC. This chain joins TRBV3-1 and TRBJ2-1, with D perhaps assigned TRBD1 or TRBD2 (5 bases each). The CDR3 sequence is 13 residues long. The germline V gene encodes CDR1 LGHDT and CDR2 YNNKEL (reference sequence). Trimming took 2 bases from V and 9 from J, leaving 11 bases between them.

This clonotype was detected ten times or more. The chain couples TRBV7-9 to TRBJ1-2; D unclear. The CDR3 totals 14 residues. Between the trimmed V and J ends, which lost 5 bases and 4 bases, there was a span of 14 bases. CDR1 and CDR2 (germline): SEHNR, FQNEAQ (reference sequence). CDR3 in amino acids: CASSLAVEVYGYTF. The CDR3 DNA is TGTGCCAGCAGCCTCGCAGTCGAGGTCTATGGCTACACCTTC. The entire variable domain, with the rest obtained from reference TRBV7-9 and TRBJ1-2, is as follows: DTGVSQNPRHKITKRGQNVTFRCDPISEHNRLYWYRQTLGQGPEFLTYFQNEAQLEKSRLLSDRFSAERPKGSFSTLEIQRTEQGDSAMYLCASSLAVEVYGYTFGSGTRLTVV.

The gene calls are TRBV19 and TRBJ1-4; 9 nucleotides agree with TRBD1. Germline-derived CDR1 and CDR2 are LNHDA and SQIVND (reference sequence). V was pared by 10 bases and J by 5 bases, with 8 bases of the junction left unmatched. The CDR3 runs to 14 residues. The CDR3 DNA is TGTGCCACTGGGCGACAGGGGGAGAATGAAAAACTGTTTTTT. Translation: CATGRQGENEKLFF.

This clonotype has a count of ten or more. This chain connects TRBV29-1 to TRBJ2-7; D is unresolved. Trimming took off 2 bases at V and 1 base at J, with 9 bases between the two ends. CDR1 and CDR2 (germline): SQVTM, ANQGSEA. The CDR3 runs to 13 residues. The CDR3 here is CSVEKLSSYEQYF. The CDR3 coding sequence is TGCAGCGTTGAAAAACTCTCTTCCTACGAGCAGTACTTC.

This clonotype was counted ten times or more. This sequence joins TRBV24-1 and TRBJ2-7; no clear D. CDR3 length: 16 residues. Deletions cut 8 bases from V and 3 bases from J, with 22 bases between. Looked up from germline, CDR1 is KGHDR and CDR2 is SFDVKD. CDR3 coding DNA: TGTGCCACCACACAACTCCCGGTGGGATCCGTCTACGAGCAGTACTTC. This translates into CATTQLPVGSVYEQYF.

In its sample, this clonotype was seen many times. CDR3 region: CASSYRRRPSYNEQFF. As DNA, the CDR3 is TGTGCCAGCAGTTACCGGCGGAGGCCCTCCTACAATGAGCAGTTCTTC. The chain uses TRBV6-2 or TRBV6-3 and TRBJ2-1, with a tentative D call TRBD2 (5 bases). Germline CDR1 reads MNHEY; CDR2 reads SVGEGT. Trimming left V 2 bases short and J 0 bases short, with 11 bases between. The CDR3 covers 16 residues.

This clonotype was observed at least ten times. The chain has TRBV7-2 and TRBJ2-3; D not resolved. The V gene lost 4 bases and the J gene lost 6 bases, with 11 bases spanning the gap. Germline V CDR1 and CDR2: SGHTA, FQGNSA. The CDR3 is 13 residues long. The CDR3 bases are TGTGCCAGCAGCTCCCCCGCGGCGGATACGCAGTATTTT. Its translation is CASSSPAADTQYF.

Worth noting for this clonotype: A clone one base away is much larger, so this may be a read error. V gene TRBV7-2 combines with J gene TRBJ2-5; D ambiguous. Germline loops: CDR1 SGHTA, CDR2 FQGNSA. Trimming removed 6 bases from V and 8 bases from J, with 13 bases in between. The CDR3 has 12 amino acids. The CDR3: CASRQTTRTQYF. The CDR3 coding sequence is TGTGCCAGCAGGCAGACGACTCGAACCCAGTACTTC.

This clonotype appeared a few times. This sequence joins TRBV3-1 and TRBJ2-7, with TRBD2 identical over 7 bases. From germline, CDR1 is LGHDT and CDR2 YNNKEL (reference sequence). This CDR3 contains 15 residues. The V and J ends lost 4 bases and 0 bases, in that order; junction bases with no gene match: 6. Here the CDR3 reads CASSPGREASYEQYF. The CDR3 bases are TGTGCCAGCAGCCCAGGTCGGGAGGCCTCCTACGAGCAGTACTTC.

The V call is TRBV5-1, the J call TRBJ1-1; D remains unclear. CDR1 SGHRS and CDR2 YFSETQ come from the germline V gene. The CDR3 spans 16 residues. The V end was cut by 0 bases, the J end by 1 base, with 13 bases between. The CDR3 is CASSLGPSRGNTEAFF. DNA of the CDR3: TGCGCCAGCAGCTTGGGCCCCTCCCGTGGGAACACTGAAGCTTTCTTT.

This clonotype showed up many times. The rearrangement uses TRBV7-2 and TRBJ2-1; 9 positions agree with TRBD1. CDR1 SGHTA and CDR2 FQGNSA come from the germline V gene. This CDR3 is built from 14 residues. Trimming removed 6 bases from V and 7 bases from J; junction bases left unmatched: 7. The CDR3 DNA follows: TGTGCCAGCAGGAACCCGGGACAGGGAAATGAGCAGTTCTTC. Translating gives CASRNPGQGNEQFF.

Ten or more counts support this clonotype. The chain couples TRBV5-4 to TRBJ1-2, with TRBD1 matching 7 bases. The CDR3 totals 14 residues. The J segment lost 6 bases and the V segment lost 0 bases, leaving 5 bases of the junction unmatched. The V gene's germline CDR1 is SGHNT and CDR2 YYREEE (reference sequence). The CDR3 sequence is CASSLAGGFDGYTF. CDR3 DNA: TGTGCCAGCAGCTTGGCAGGGGGATTCGATGGCTACACCTTC.

This clonotype was seen at least ten times. This sequence joins TRBV28 and TRBJ1-4; 9 nucleotides align to TRBD1. The CDR3 is 14 residues long. V shed 7 bases, J shed 11 bases, and the junction held 11 bases outside the gene matches. Looked up from germline, CDR1 is MDHEN and CDR2 is SYDVKM. CDR3 sequence reads: CASTTSGQGLKLFF. DNA for the CDR3: TGTGCCAGCACCACTTCGGGACAGGGTTTGAAACTGTTTTTT.